The clone carrying this T cell receptor (beta chain) was found many times. MiXCR, applied by TCRdb to the 5' RACE reads, yields one record per CDR3 protein. The table includes tens of thousands of distinct CDR3 sequences, approximately 25% detected once. V lost 5 bases to trimming and J lost 4 bases, with 15 bases between them. The CDR3 sequence is 15 residues long. Germline V gene data show CDR1 as MNHEY and CDR2 as SVGEGT. The receptor was isolated from a female donor with breast cancer. This chain uses TRBV6-2 or TRBV6-3 with TRBJ1-5; D is perhaps TRBD1 (6 bases). Material: memory CD4+ T cells sorted from blood. Sample subset: memory CD4+ T cells, CD4+CD45RO+CD25-. Here the CDR3 reads CASSNRAAGNQPQHF. In nucleotides, the CDR3 is TGTGCCAGCAGTAACAGGGCCGCCGGTAATCAGCCCCAGCATTTT.